This T cell receptor (beta chain) was sequenced for a study of T cells in Graves' hyperthyroidism and ophthalmopathy. There were TCR beta CDR3 regions amplified from RNA transcripts. HTBI primers were the set used in a first-round RT-PCR of the TCR CDR3. TCRdb independently ran MiXCR on the multiplex PCR reads; one entry per CDR3 protein. This sample has around 600,000 distinct CDR3 sequences; approximately 15% occur once, and the top ten carry roughly 7.1%. In its sample, this clonotype was seen many times. Its antigen remains unidentified. Study results and caveats: Also found in blood were most expanded thyroid clonotypes above 0.001.

The CDR3 covers 15 residues. Trimming cost V 3 bases and J 4 bases; bases outside gene matches: 6. This receptor was obtained from a woman aged 18 to 35 with Graves' ophthalmopathy. Sequencing used blood. The rearrangement joins TRBV12-3 or TRBV12-4 to TRBJ2-3; 8 bases align to TRBD2. The chain's CDR3 is CASSLSGSIPDTQYF. CDR3 sequence (DNA): TGTGCCAGCAGTTTGAGCGGGAGTATACCAGATACGCAGTATTTT.